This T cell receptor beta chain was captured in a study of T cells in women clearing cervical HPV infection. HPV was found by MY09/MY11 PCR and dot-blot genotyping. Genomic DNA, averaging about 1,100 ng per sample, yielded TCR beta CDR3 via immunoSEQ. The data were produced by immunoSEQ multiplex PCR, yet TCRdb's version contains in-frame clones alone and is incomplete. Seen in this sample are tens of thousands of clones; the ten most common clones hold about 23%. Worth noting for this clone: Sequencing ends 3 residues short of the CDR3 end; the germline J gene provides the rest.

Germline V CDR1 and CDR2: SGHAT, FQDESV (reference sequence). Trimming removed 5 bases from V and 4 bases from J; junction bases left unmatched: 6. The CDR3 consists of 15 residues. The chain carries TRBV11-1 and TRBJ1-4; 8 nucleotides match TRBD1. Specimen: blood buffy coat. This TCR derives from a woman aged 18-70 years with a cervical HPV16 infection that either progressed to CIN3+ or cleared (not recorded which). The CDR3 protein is CASSNHRGYNEKLFF. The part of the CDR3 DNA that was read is TGTGCCAGCAGCAACCACAGGGGGTATAATGAAAAA.